The T cell receptor beta chain under discussion was sequenced for a study of T cell responses to AZD1222 COVID-19 vaccine. This table comes from immunoSEQ multiplex PCR, and its TCRdb copy is limited to in-frame clones, with some not included. The sample lists 130,000 or so clones; nearly 90% were seen once. About this clone: Its specificity is not known.

Whole-study findings and limits: Baseline seropositives among AZD1222 recipients totaled only 6 or 7. Vaccine-associated CD4 TCRs ranged over spike, dominating at 160-218 and 743-854.

The clonotype comes from an adult who received the AZD1222 COVID-19 vaccine. The source was peripheral blood, collected 28 days after the second AZD1222 dose.

CDR3 nucleotides: TGTGCCAGCAGCTCCGGTTCAGCGGTGGCGTATGGCTACACCTTC. This translates into CASSSGSAVAYGYTF. The chain has TRBV7-2 and TRBJ1-2; D remains unclear. This CDR3 is 15 amino acids long. The V gene lost 4 bases and the J gene lost 5 bases, with 17 bases spanning the gap. Germline V CDR1 and CDR2: SGHTA, FQGNSA.